One and the same sample provided the 20 T cell receptor beta chains below, sequenced in a study of blood T cell repertoires in COVID-19. Some clones are missing from TCRdb's copy, which holds only in-frame ones; the method was immunoSEQ multiplex PCR. Of about 160,000 clones listed, under 90% were seen once; the top ten hold roughly 8.6%. Sequenced input: PBMCs or T cells enriched from blood (not recorded which). These receptors all come from a woman in her fifties or sixties who had recovered from COVID-19.

The chain combines TRBV3-1 (or the pseudogene TRBV3-2) with TRBJ2-2; unclear D gene. The ends were cut back, 1 base at V and 7 bases at J, with 4 bases in the middle. Looked up from germline, CDR1 is LGHDT and CDR2 is YNNKEL (reference sequence). This CDR3 contains 12 residues. CDR3 loop: CASSQASGELFF. Here the CDR3 DNA reads TGTGCCAGCAGCCAAGCCAGCGGGGAGCTGTTTTTT.

This clone came up once. The V gene is TRBV2, the J gene TRBJ2-1; D perhaps matches TRBD2 (5 bases). V was cut by 4 bases and J by 6 bases, with 10 bases left in between. Germline CDR1 reads SNHLY; CDR2 reads FYNNEI. The CDR3 loop spans 13 amino acids. The DNA of the CDR3 is TGTGCCAGCAGTGTCCGGACTCCCAATGAGCAGTTCTTC. It translates to CASSVRTPNEQFF.

The CDR3 nucleotides are TGTGCCAGCAACGGGGCGGGAGGGGGTAATGAGCAGTTCTTC. This codes for CASNGAGGGNEQFF. The rearrangement links TRBV25-1 to TRBJ2-1; 9 bases fit TRBD2. Germline assignment: CDR1 MGHDK and CDR2 SYGVNS. Losses at the gene ends were 7 bases for V and 7 bases for J; bases not matched to a gene: 8. This CDR3 contains 14 residues.

This rearrangement joins TRBV11-2 to TRBJ2-2, with 7 bases identical to TRBD2. Unmatched junction bases numbered 6, after V lost 2 bases and J lost 6 bases. Germline-derived CDR1 and CDR2 are SGHAT and FQNNGV. The CDR3 spans 15 residues. The CDR3 DNA follows: TGTGCCAGCAGCTTATCGACTAGCCTATCCGGGGAGCTGTTTTTT. Protein: CASSLSTSLSGELFF.

The chain combines TRBV12-3 or TRBV12-4 with TRBJ1-1, with D unresolved. The CDR3 loop spans 12 amino acids. V lost 3 bases and J lost 7, with 9 bases in between. The CDR3 DNA follows: TGTGCCAGCAGTTTGTCCGGGTTTGAAGCTTTCTTT. It is translated as CASSLSGFEAFF.

The chain carries TRBV6-5 and TRBJ1-5; a weak D match, TRBD1 (5 bases). V lost 5 bases, J lost 6 bases, and 14 bases lay in between. Germline CDR1 is MNHEY and CDR2 is SVGAGI. The CDR3 loop spans 14 amino acids. The DNA of the CDR3 is TGTGCCAGCAGTCGTAACCCAGGGTTTCAGCCCCAGCATTTT. Encoded protein: CASSRNPGFQPQHF.

This chain connects TRBV3-1 (or the pseudogene TRBV3-2) to TRBJ1-1, with TRBD1 as a possible D gene (6 bases). The length of the CDR3 is 12 residues. With 4 bases removed from V and 8 bases from J, the gap between germline ends came to 11 bases. The germline V gene has CDR1 LGHDT and CDR2 YNNKEL (reference sequence). Written as DNA, the CDR3 is TGTGCCAGCAGCCGAGGGGGTAACGAAGCTTTCTTT. Its protein product is CASSRGGNEAFF.

This chain connects TRBV9 to TRBJ1-4; no clear D gene. Germline values: CDR1 SGDLS, CDR2 YYNGEE. Trimming removed 0 bases from V and 4 bases from J, with 10 bases in between. The CDR3 spans 15 residues. The CDR3 DNA is TGTGCCAGCAGCGTAGGTCAGGCTCATAATGAAAAACTGTTTTTT. Translation gives CASSVGQAHNEKLFF.

The chain is built from TRBV5-6 and TRBJ1-1; maybe TRBD1 (5 bases). Trimming shortened V by 5 bases and J by 0 bases, and 14 bases separated the two germline ends. Germline CDR1 is SGHDT and CDR2 is YYEEEE. The CDR3 is 15 amino acids. CDR3 residues: CASRPGNLLNTEAFF. CDR3 bases: TGTGCCAGCAGACCAGGGAACCTATTGAACACTGAAGCTTTCTTT.

The chain links TRBV7-2 to TRBJ1-2; a possible D gene is TRBD1 (6 bases). Trimming left V 4 bases short and J 4 bases short, with 16 bases between. Germline loops: CDR1 SGHTA, CDR2 FQGNSA. The CDR3 has 15 residues. CDR3 nucleotide sequence: TGTGCCAGCAGCTCTAGAGTGGACAGTCTCTATGGCTACACCTTC. It translates to CASSSRVDSLYGYTF.

This rearrangement joins TRBV4-1 to TRBJ2-5; no clear D. The CDR3 contains 15 residues. With 0 bases removed from V and 2 bases from J, the gap between germline ends came to 10 bases. Per the germline V gene, CDR1 is MGHRA and CDR2 is YSYEKL. CDR3 sequence reads: CASSQDTNQQETQYF. CDR3 DNA: TGCGCCAGCAGCCAAGACACTAATCAGCAAGAGACCCAGTACTTC.

The chain uses TRBV19 and TRBJ2-1, with 11 bases lining up with TRBD2. The CDR3 totals 14 residues. The V gene end was trimmed by 6 bases and the J gene end by 7 bases; junction bases not matched to a gene: 5. The V gene's germline CDR1 is LNHDA and CDR2 SQIVND (reference sequence). CDR3 bases: TGTGCCAGTAGCCGACTAGCGGGAAGGAATGAGCAGTTCTTC. Translating gives CASSRLAGRNEQFF.

Written as DNA, the CDR3 is TGTGCCAGCAGCTTCGGACTAGTCGAGCAGTACTTC. It codes for CASSFGLVEQYF. The V call is TRBV7-2, the J call TRBJ2-7, with TRBD2 matching over 7 bases. Germline values: CDR1 SGHTA, CDR2 FQGNSA. This CDR3 is built from 12 residues. J lost 6 bases, V lost 3 bases, and 2 bases had no gene match.

This chain joins TRBV3-1 (or the pseudogene TRBV3-2) and TRBJ2-5; TRBD1 matches 7 bases. Germline V gene data show CDR1 as LGHDT and CDR2 as YNNKEL (reference sequence). The CDR3 extends over 13 amino acids. V lost 6 bases and J lost 1; bases outside the gene matches: 2. The CDR3 bases are TGTGCCAGCAGTTGGGACAGCCAAGAGACCCAGTACTTC. Amino acid sequence: CASSWDSQETQYF.

The rearrangement joins TRBV5-1 to TRBJ2-1; possibly TRBD2 for D (5 bases). Germline loops: CDR1 SGHRS, CDR2 YFSETQ. The CDR3 runs 13 residues. V was trimmed by 7 bases and J by 4 bases, leaving 12 bases between them. CDR3 sequence (DNA): TGCGCCAGCGGGCCGGGAAAGTACAATGAGCAGTTCTTC. Its translation: CASGPGKYNEQFF.

In DNA form, the CDR3 reads TGTGCCAGCAGCTTCCTAGCGGAGTCCTACGAGCAGTACTTC. It encodes CASSFLAESYEQYF. The chain uses TRBV7-2 and TRBJ2-7, with 7 bases fitting TRBD2. V dropped 3 bases and J dropped 1; count of bases not matched to a gene: 3. From germline, CDR1 is SGHTA and CDR2 FQGNSA. The CDR3 is 14 residues long.

This clone has only one observation. The chain has TRBV28 and TRBJ1-2; the match to TRBD1 covers 7 bases. Looked up from germline, CDR1 is MDHEN and CDR2 is SYDVKM. The CDR3 has 13 residues. With 5 bases clipped from V and 5 bases from J, the junction kept 5 bases outside the gene matches. CDR3 amino acids: CASSAFRGYGYTF. The CDR3 DNA sequence: TGTGCCAGCAGTGCGTTCAGGGGGTATGGCTACACCTTC.

The chain couples TRBV28 to TRBJ1-1; 9 bases are a match to TRBD1. This CDR3 spans 16 amino acids. In germline, CDR1 is MDHEN, CDR2 SYDVKM. Germline trimming cut 7 bases from V and 2 bases from J; bases unmatched to any gene: 11. CDR3 sequence (DNA): TGTGCCAGCAATACCGGGACAGGGTCCTCAAACACTGAAGCTTTCTTT. This encodes CASNTGTGSSNTEAFF.

This clone was counted once. V and J are TRBV28 and TRBJ1-1; the D is unclear. Germline V gene sequence: CDR1 MDHEN, CDR2 SYDVKM. The CDR3 length is 15 residues. V was trimmed by 4 bases and J by 1 base, leaving 13 bases between them. The CDR3 coding sequence is TGTGCCAGCAGTTCCGCGGGCGGCCAGAACACTGAAGCTTTCTTT. Protein: CASSSAGGQNTEAFF.

The chain uses TRBV19 and TRBJ2-7; possibly TRBD2 for D (5 bases). CDR3 length equals 14 residues. Germline assignment: CDR1 LNHDA and CDR2 SQIVND (reference sequence). Trimming pared 3 bases from V and 0 bases from J, leaving 9 bases between. CDR3 in amino acids: CASSISGSSYEQYF. DNA of the CDR3: TGTGCCAGTAGTATCAGCGGCAGCTCCTACGAGCAGTACTTC.